The next 3 T cell receptor beta chains were all read from a single sample in a study of OX40 agonist ivuxolimab in advanced cancers. The table came from immunoSEQ multiplex PCR; TCRdb's copy has only in-frame clones and leaves some out. The table lists 100,000 to 120,000 clones, roughly 90% of them singletons. Sequencing was performed on CD4+ or CD8+ T cells sorted from blood, taken in a trial of the OX40 agonist ivuxolimab. Every receptor here comes from an adult with an advanced solid tumor such as melanoma, head and neck, liver or kidney cancer.

The chain employs TRBV28 and TRBJ1-5; D ambiguous. V was trimmed by 5 bases and J by 5 bases, leaving 7 bases between them. Germline V lookup: CDR1 MDHEN, CDR2 SYDVKM. The CDR3 loop spans 12 amino acids. CDR3: CASSTLDQPQHF. In DNA form, the CDR3 reads TGTGCCAGCAGTACCTTAGATCAGCCCCAGCATTTT.

The chain employs TRBV7-9 and TRBJ2-1; no firm D call. Germline V lookup: CDR1 SEHNR, CDR2 FQNEAQ (reference sequence). With 0 bases removed from V and 8 bases from J, the gap between germline ends came to 8 bases. The CDR3 runs to 13 residues. The CDR3 DNA reads as TGTGCCAGCAGCTTAGCTCACGGTGATGAGCAGTTCTTC. Translated, it gives CASSLAHGDEQFF.

The chain has TRBV9 and TRBJ1-5; 8 bases map to TRBD1. Germline V gene lookup returns CDR1 SGDLS and CDR2 YYNGEE. This CDR3 has 15 residues. J gave up 4 bases and V 4 bases, and 7 bases lay outside the gene matches. CDR3 nucleotides: TGTGCCAGCAGCCCGACGGGACAGGAGAATCAGCCCCAGCATTTT. This encodes CASSPTGQENQPQHF. Combining the CDR3 with reference TRBV9 and TRBJ1-5 gives the whole variable domain DSGVTQTPKHLITATGQRVTLRCSPRSGDLSVYWYQQSLDQGLQFLIQYYNGEERAKGNILERFSAQQFPDLHSELNLSSLELGDSALYFCASSPTGQENQPQHFGDGTRLSIL.